These T cell receptor beta chains were read from a single sample in a study of response to subunit inactivated influenza vaccine. Via MiXCR, TCRdb re-called the RT-PCR reads, giving one row per CDR3 protein. The data contain hundreds of thousands of distinct CDR3 sequences, 15% to 20% of them singletons. Sequences were derived from PBMCs from blood, sampled around 5 days after vaccination. The receptors shown here come from a man in his fifties who received an inactivated influenza vaccine. The CDR3 runs from the conserved cysteine through the conserved F or W. D genes are given only for firm matches. Not every row has a clone size; where given, it reads once, few, many or a size class.

>TRBJ2-7|TRBV28|TRBD1|few
TGTGCCAGCAGTTTTTCCGTCTTGGGACAGGGGAAATCCTACGAGCAGTACTTC
CASSFSVLGQGKSYEQYF
>TRBJ2-1|TRBV7-9|-|few
TGTGCCAGCAGCCCCCGTGTGCAGTTCTTC
CASSPRVQFF
>TRBJ2-4|TRBV9|TRBD1|-
TGTGCCAGCAGCTCTCATAGGGGGCCCCTCTGTTCCAAAAACATTCAGTACTTC
CASSSHRGPLCSKNIQYF
>TRBJ1-5|TRBV10-3|TRBD1|-
TGTGCCATCAGTGCCCGGGACAGTGGTGTGGGCAATCAGCCCCAGCATTTT
CAISARDSGVGNQPQHF
>TRBJ2-3|TRBV5-5|-|-
TGTGCCAGCAGCTCCCCATGGGGACTTTACACAGATACGCAGTATTTT
CASSSPWGLYTDTQYF
>TRBJ1-5|TRBV29-1|TRBD1|few
TGCAGCGCCGGAGGGACAGGGACCGATCAGCCCCAGCATTTT
CSAGGTGTDQPQHF
>TRBJ2-3|TRBV5-1|TRBD2|few
TGCGCCAGCAGCTCGGGTAGCGGGGAGTCGGATACGCAGTATTTT
CASSSGSGESDTQYF
>TRBJ2-7|TRBV7-2|TRBD1|-
TGTGCCAGCAGCTCGGGGACAGGGGTTATCCAACGATGGCAGTACTTC
CASSSGTGVIQRWQYF
>TRBJ2-2|TRBV28|-|-
TGTGCCAGCAGACTTACTACAGGAGGGGAGCTGTTTTTT
CASRLTTGGELFF
>TRBJ2-5|TRBV4-3|TRBD1|many
TGCGCCAGCAGCCAAGAGTACAGGGGGAAGGGAGAGACCCAGTACTTC
CASSQEYRGKGETQYF
>TRBJ2-5|TRBV12-3/TRBV12-4|-|-
TGTGCCAGCAGTTGGGCCGGGGGACAAGAGACCCAGTACTTC
CASSWAGGQETQYF
>TRBJ1-4|TRBV5-1|-|-
TGCGCCAGCAGCTGGGGGTCAGGGGACCTGGGAGAAAAACTGTTTTTT
CASSWGSGDLGEKLFF
>TRBJ1-4|TRBV5-1|TRBD1|many
TGCGCCAGCAGCGAACAGGGGGCGGCTAATGAAAAACTGTTTTTT
CASSEQGAANEKLFF
>TRBJ2-3|TRBV12-3/TRBV12-4|TRBD2|few
TGTGCCAGCAGTTTTCGTTCGGGGGGTATTACCACAGATACGCAGTATTTT
CASSFRSGGITTDTQYF